This TCR beta chain was retrieved from a study of T-cell memory formation after mild COVID-19. Background on the study: In these data, TCR clusters were largely donor specific.

This CDR3 region has 14 residues. Trimming removed 3 bases from V and 1 base from J, with 12 bases in between. The germline V gene encodes CDR1 SQVTM and CDR2 ANQGSEA. Notes on this clonotype: Its matching antigen is unknown.

One entry per CDR3 protein, called by TCRdb with MiXCR from the 5' RACE reads. The repertoire holds approximately 260,000 distinct CDR3 sequences, 18% seen once, with more than 20% in the top ten. The study, taken as a whole, reports: Later expanders leaned CD4+, whereas clones that contracted between day 15 and 85 were balanced CD4/CD8. Mostly located in CM and EM were contracting CD4+ clones, with contracting CD8+ clones located in EMRA. The appearance of some responding clones in pre-infection memory suggested that cross-reactive memory joined.

The TCR sequence derives from a man aged 18 to 29 who had mild COVID-19 (a few samples of this study predate the infection). Cell type and time point are not known. The V call is TRBV29-1, the J call TRBJ2-5; D remains unclear. Specimen: PBMCs or a T cell subset sorted from them (not recorded which). The CDR3 loop is CSVDLGRVQETQYF. CDR3 DNA: TGCAGCGTTGACCTTGGACGGGTCCAAGAGACCCAGTACTTC.